These 8 T cell receptor beta chains were all obtained from the same sample, sequenced in a study of blood T cell repertoires in COVID-19. Some clones are missing from TCRdb's copy, which holds only in-frame ones; the method was immunoSEQ multiplex PCR. The sample consists of a few hundred thousand clones, 65% to 85% of them appearing once. Source material: PBMCs or T cells enriched from blood (not recorded which). These receptors were taken from a woman aged 55-69 years who had recovered from COVID-19.

The CDR3 DNA reads as TGTGCCAGCAGCTCGAACAGGGCCGAGCAGTACTTC. Translating gives CASSSNRAEQYF. This chain joins TRBV11-2 and TRBJ2-7, with D perhaps matching TRBD1 (6 bases). Germline V gene lookup returns CDR1 SGHAT and CDR2 FQNNGV. There are 12 residues in the CDR3. V lost 4 bases and J 6 bases, leaving 10 bases between the germline ends.

The chain employs TRBV7-8 and TRBJ2-1, with a tentative D call TRBD2 (6 bases). Germline CDR1 is SGHVS and CDR2 is FQNEAQ. V lost 4 bases and J 0 bases, leaving 19 bases between the germline ends. The CDR3 covers 18 residues. CDR3 DNA sequence: TGTGCCAGCAGCTACCCCTTGGAGGGGACTCACTCCTACAATGAGCAGTTCTTC. Protein product: CASSYPLEGTHSYNEQFF.

The chain links TRBV5-4 to TRBJ2-3, with 11 bases aligning to TRBD2. CDR1 and CDR2 from the germline V gene are SGHNT and YYREEE (reference sequence). CDR3 length: 17 residues. V lost 0 bases, J lost 4 bases, and 7 bases stayed unmatched. For the CDR3, the DNA is TGTGCCAGCAGCTTGGGATTAGCGGGAGGGATCGCAGATACGCAGTATTTT. It specifies CASSLGLAGGIADTQYF.

This sequence joins TRBV10-3 and TRBJ2-2; 9 bases fit TRBD1. CDR1 and CDR2 (germline): ENHRY, SYGVKD. The CDR3 has 17 amino acids. V lost 5 bases to trimming and J lost 0 bases; unmatched junction nucleotides: 7. CDR3 region: CAISPWTGDANTGELFF. CDR3 sequence (DNA): TGTGCCATCAGTCCCTGGACAGGGGATGCGAACACCGGGGAGCTGTTTTTT.

This clone was picked up a small number of times. This sample also contains other DNA sequences that code for the same CDR3. V usage is TRBV11-2 and J usage is TRBJ2-2; D remains ambiguous. CDR1 is SGHAT and CDR2 is FQNNGV in the germline V gene. Trimming stripped 0 bases from V and 1 base from J, with 6 bases between. The CDR3 runs to 15 residues. CDR3 nucleotides: TGTGCCAGCAGCTTAGATCCGGTGAACACCGGGGAGCTGTTTTTT. Protein: CASSLDPVNTGELFF. The whole variable domain, filled in from reference TRBV11-2 and TRBJ2-2, reads EAGVAQSPRYKIIEKRQSVAFWCNPISGHATLYWYQQILGQGPKLLIQFQNNGVVDDSQLPKDRFSAERLKGVDSTLKIQPAKLEDSAVYLCASSLDPVNTGELFFGEGSRLTVL.

The chain recombines TRBV4-2 with TRBJ2-7; 9 nucleotides match TRBD2. Germline trimming cut 0 bases from V and 2 bases from J; bases unmatched to any gene: 8. The CDR3 runs 17 residues. Per the germline V gene, CDR1 is LGHNA and CDR2 is YNFKEQ. The chain's CDR3 is CASSQDRVAGVPYEQYF. The DNA for the CDR3 is TGTGCCAGCAGCCAAGATCGCGTAGCGGGGGTTCCCTACGAGCAGTACTTC.

The DNA for the CDR3 is TGTGCCAGCTCGACTCACAATGAGCAGTTCTTC. Encoded protein: CASSTHNEQFF. The genes are TRBV18 and TRBJ2-1; D call uncertain. The CDR3 covers 11 residues. Trimming took off 6 bases at V and 5 bases at J, with 5 bases between the two ends. Germline CDR1 reads KGHSH; CDR2 reads LQKENI.

The rearrangement links TRBV5-1 to TRBJ2-3; 9 bases fit TRBD2. Germline CDR1 is SGHRS and CDR2 is YFSETQ. Trimming at V came to 4 bases and at J to 2 bases, leaving 8 bases not matched to a gene. This CDR3 is 16 amino acids long. This CDR3 reads CASSPSTSGNTDTQYF. CDR3 sequence (DNA): TGCGCCAGCAGCCCCTCGACTAGCGGAAACACAGATACGCAGTATTTT.